This entry lists 17 T cell receptor beta chains sequenced from one sample in a study of T cell responses to AZD1222 COVID-19 vaccine (dated by TCRdb to 2020 to 2023). The time point label of this sample denotes: baseline before first vaccination. Receptor libraries were prepared by the immunoSEQ multiplex PCR assay. TCRdb took over this immuneACCESS table, retaining in-frame rearrangements with V and J assigned. Such tables are incomplete; in checked studies, under half of the missing clones stem from an unresolved V gene, and the remainder is unexplained. This sample gives roughly 100,000 clones in total; around 83% of them show up just once. The top ten clonotypes cover 1.4% of the sample. Source: peripheral blood, taken on day 0 of AZD1222 vaccination. All receptors come from an adult in good health.

This sequence joins TRBV27 and TRBJ2-6; 9 bases are a match to TRBD1. The V and J ends lost 5 bases and 0 bases, in that order; junction bases with no gene match: 14. Per the germline V gene, CDR1 is MNHEY and CDR2 is SMNVEV (reference sequence). This CDR3 comprises 20 residues. The CDR3 reads CASSQRGSGTGPSGANVLTF. The CDR3 DNA is TGTGCCAGCAGTCAAAGAGGGTCCGGGACAGGGCCCTCTGGGGCCAACGTCCTGACTTTC.

The gene calls are TRBV12-3 or TRBV12-4 and TRBJ1-1; 7 nucleotides match TRBD1. Trimming removed 8 bases from V and 10 bases from J; junction bases left unmatched: 10. The CDR3 is 12 residues long. The CDR3 nucleotides read TGTGCCAGCGCCCCAGGGGGGGCTTCAGCTTTCTTT. Translated, it gives CASAPGGASAFF.

The chain carries TRBV10-2 and TRBJ1-5; no definite D call. The germline V gene has CDR1 WSHSY and CDR2 SAAADI. V gave up 6 bases and J gave up 0 bases, with 3 bases separating them. This CDR3 has 12 amino acids. The CDR3 here is CASRDSNQPQHF. The CDR3 DNA reads TGCGCCAGCAGGGATAGCAATCAGCCCCAGCATTTT.

The chain employs TRBV6-1 and TRBJ1-5; no clear D. Between the trimmed V and J ends, which lost 2 bases and 0 bases, there was a span of 11 bases. CDR3 length: 16 amino acids. The germline V gene has CDR1 MNHNS and CDR2 SASEGT. This chain's CDR3 is CASSERGPYSNQPQHF. As DNA, the CDR3 is TGTGCCAGCAGTGAACGAGGACCCTATAGCAATCAGCCCCAGCATTTT.

This rearrangement joins TRBV2 to TRBJ1-1, with D unclear. Germline CDR1 is SNHLY and CDR2 is FYNNEI. CDR3 length: 13 residues. The V and J ends lost 8 bases and 0 bases respectively, with 10 bases between them. Here the CDR3 reads CASLAQMNTEAFF. CDR3 coding DNA: TGTGCCAGCCTTGCACAGATGAACACTGAAGCTTTCTTT.

This sequence joins TRBV7-2 and TRBJ2-1; D is possibly TRBD1 or TRBD2 (7 bases each). V dropped 3 bases and J dropped 3 bases, with 15 bases sitting between them. CDR1 is SGHTA and CDR2 is FQGNSA in the germline V gene. The CDR3 spans 16 residues. CDR3 sequence (DNA): TGTGCCAGCAGCTTCAGGGGGGGCGTTTACTACAATGAGCAGTTCTTC. As protein: CASSFRGGVYYNEQFF. Filled out from reference TRBV7-2 and TRBJ2-1, the complete variable domain reads GAGVSQSPSNKVTEKGKDVELRCDPISGHTALYWYRQSLGQGLEFLIYFQGNSAPDKSGLPSDRFSAERTGGSVSTLTIQRTQQEDSAVYLCASSFRGGVYYNEQFFGPGTRLTVL.

This clone was counted a single time. One junction end does not reproduce the germline sequence, and a read error may be involved. The chain links TRBV4-2 to TRBJ2-1; 7 nucleotides align to TRBD2. CDR1 is LGHNA, CDR2 YNFKEQ, per germline. The CDR3 contains 14 residues. The CDR3 reads CASSQGDISGLPIF. The CDR3 nucleotides are TGTGCCAGCAGCCAAGGAGACATTAGCGGGTTACCTATCTTC.

This clone has just one count. The V gene is TRBV6-5, the J gene TRBJ1-2, with 10 positions matching TRBD1. The V and J ends lost 6 bases and 8 bases, in that order; junction bases with no gene match: 12. Germline V gene sequence: CDR1 MNHEY, CDR2 SVGAGI. The CDR3 covers 15 residues. Here the CDR3 DNA reads TGTGCCAGCAGCCGGGGGGCGACAGGGGGCTACGGCTACACCTTC. Protein product: CASSRGATGGYGYTF.

The CDR3 region has the DNA TGTGCCAGCAGTTTAGCGGGGTTGAACACCGGGGAGCTGTTTTTT. It yields the protein CASSLAGLNTGELFF. The rearrangement joins TRBV28 to TRBJ2-2; TRBD2 is a possible D gene (6 bases). The germline gives CDR1 MDHEN, CDR2 SYDVKM. V was cut by 2 bases and J by 1 base, with 8 bases left in between. The CDR3 covers 15 residues.

The chain carries TRBV6-2 or TRBV6-3 and TRBJ2-7; 7 positions match TRBD2. The CDR3 sequence is 15 residues long. Germline values: CDR1 MNHEY, CDR2 SVGEGT. Trimming took 2 bases from V and 3 from J; bases not matched to a gene: 7. The CDR3 bases are TGTGCCAGCAGTTACCAGCGGGGAAAGAGCTACGAGCAGTACTTC. It encodes CASSYQRGKSYEQYF.

The rearrangement links TRBV5-6 to TRBJ2-1; perhaps D is TRBD1 or TRBD2 (5 bases each). This CDR3 spans 14 amino acids. V was cut by 0 bases and J by 10 bases, with 14 bases left in between. Germline lookup yields CDR1 SGHDT and CDR2 YYEEEE. The chain's CDR3 is CASSLGRFEGEQFF. CDR3 nucleotides: TGTGCCAGCAGCTTGGGGCGCTTTGAGGGGGAGCAGTTCTTC.

This clone showed up just a few times. This rearrangement joins TRBV4-3 to TRBJ2-1, with D hard to call. The CDR3 totals 15 residues. With 4 bases removed from V and 3 bases from J, the gap between germline ends came to 13 bases. Germline CDR1 reads LGHNA; CDR2 reads YSLEER. CDR3 amino acids: CASSPTWSGYNEQFF. CDR3 bases: TGCGCCAGCAGCCCTACCTGGTCTGGCTACAATGAGCAGTTCTTC.

J is TRBJ2-5 and V is TRBV27, with D possibly being TRBD2 (6 bases). In germline, CDR1 is MNHEY, CDR2 SMNVEV (reference sequence). The length of the CDR3 is 14 residues. V was cut by 0 bases and J by 4 bases, with 9 bases left in between. Here the CDR3 reads CASSLSMGGETQYF. The CDR3 DNA reads TGTGCCAGCAGTTTATCGATGGGGGGAGAGACCCAGTACTTC.

V gene TRBV9 combines with J gene TRBJ2-1; TRBD2 aligns across 13 bases. This CDR3 is 18 amino acids long. Germline-derived CDR1 and CDR2 are SGDLS and YYNGEE. With V trimmed by 3 bases and J by 2 bases, 8 bases remained unmatched. CDR3 sequence (DNA): TGTGCCAGCAGCGCCGGACTAGCGGGAGAGGGGCCCTACAATGAGCAGTTCTTC. Translated: CASSAGLAGEGPYNEQFF.

The chain combines TRBV6-6 with TRBJ2-3; D gene uncertain. Germline loops: CDR1 MNHNY, CDR2 SVGAGI (reference sequence). The CDR3 extends over 11 amino acids. V dropped 2 bases and J dropped 6 bases, with 3 bases sitting between them. The CDR3, as DNA: TGTGCCAGCAGTTACGTGGATACGCAGTATTTT. This translates into CASSYVDTQYF.

The chain joins TRBV6-5 to TRBJ2-1, with D perhaps TRBD1 (6 bases). Trimming left V 6 bases short and J 4 bases short, with 13 bases between. CDR1 and CDR2 (germline): MNHEY, SVGAGI. This CDR3 is built from 14 residues. The CDR3 is CASRRQVTYNEQFF. Written as DNA, the CDR3 is TGTGCCAGCAGGAGACAGGTAACTTACAATGAGCAGTTCTTC.

By sample fraction, this clone is medium-sized. The V and J genes are TRBV5-1 and TRBJ2-1, with 8 nucleotides matching TRBD2. V dropped 3 bases and J dropped 6; count of bases not matched to a gene: 17. The CDR3 has 18 residues. The germline V gene encodes CDR1 SGHRS and CDR2 YFSETQ. The CDR3 spells CASSYGSIRASGFNEQFF. For the CDR3, the DNA is TGCGCCAGCAGCTACGGGTCAATTCGGGCTAGCGGGTTCAATGAGCAGTTCTTC.